Below, 11 T cell receptor beta chains from the same sample are listed, as sequenced in a study of CD8+CD57+ T cells in acquired aplastic anemia. Previously, flow cytometry had revealed CD8+CD57+ cell expansion in the patients chosen for sequencing. TCR beta VDJ and CDR3 were profiled, and genomic DNA was the template. TCRdb redid the calling of the reads with MiXCR, one entry per CDR3 protein. The sample has about 260,000 distinct CDR3 sequences, roughly 80% seen once. The source material was sorted CD4+, CD8+, or CD8+CD57+ T cells (not recorded which) from PBMCs. These receptors originate from a human donor with aplastic anemia.

A word on this clonotype: This CDR3 is missing its conserved last phenylalanine or tryptophan, likely due to a read error. The DNA is omitted, as the CDR3 cannot be located on it reliably, and the CDR3 follows TCRdb's listing. This chain joins TRBV7-8 and TRBJ2-3. Counting both end residues, the CDR3 totals 13 amino acids. Germline CDR1 and CDR2: SGHVS and FQNEAQ. This chain's CDR3 is CASRLGGTGMEEV.

The chain employs TRBV20-1 and TRBJ2-1; 11 nucleotides line up with TRBD2. The CDR3 sequence is 15 residues long. Unmatched junction bases numbered 3, after V lost 1 base and J lost 4 bases. Germline CDR1 and CDR2: DFQATT and SNEGSKA (reference sequence). CDR3 residues: CSARVLAGEYNEQFF. The CDR3 DNA reads TGCAGTGCTAGAGTACTAGCGGGAGAGTACAATGAGCAGTTCTTC.

This clonotype was seen ten or more times. The CDR3 DNA reads as TGTGCCAGCAGCTTAGATGGGACAGCCGATACGCAGTATTTT. The encoded protein is CASSLDGTADTQYF. The rearrangement links TRBV11-3 to TRBJ2-3, with TRBD1 identical over 7 bases. There are 14 residues in the CDR3. J was trimmed by 6 bases and V by 0 bases; bases with no gene match: 3. Germline CDR1 and CDR2: SGHNT and YENEEA. Full variable domain (rest looked up from reference TRBV11-3 and TRBJ2-3): EAGVVQSPRYKIIEKKQPVAFWCNPISGHNTLYWYLQNLGQGPELLIRYENEEAVDDSQLPKDRFSAERLKGVDSTLKIQPAELGDSAVYLCASSLDGTADTQYFGPGTRLTVL.

This clonotype was recorded only once. The junction departs from the called germline gene at one end, perhaps through a read error. J is TRBJ2-3 and V is TRBV7-8; maybe TRBD1 (5 bases). The CDR3 runs to 14 residues. Germline V gene data show CDR1 as SGHVS and CDR2 as FQNEAQ. The CDR3 bases are TGTGCCAGCAGCACGGCCAGGGCTCGCGATCCGTACTTCTTT. Protein sequence: CASSTARARDPYFF.

The chain joins TRBV5-4 to TRBJ1-2; TRBD1 is a possible D gene (6 bases). This CDR3 region has 15 residues. Germline V gene lookup returns CDR1 SGHNT and CDR2 YYREEE (reference sequence). Trimming left V 4 bases short and J 2 bases short, with 15 bases between. The CDR3, as DNA: TGTGCCAGCAGCCTCCAGGGGAGGTCAAACTATGGCTACACCTTC. Translated: CASSLQGRSNYGYTF. Complete variable domain (other parts from reference TRBV5-4 and TRBJ1-2): ETGVTQSPTHLIKTRGQQVTLRCSSQSGHNTVSWYQQALGQGPQFIFQYYREEENGRGNFPPRFSGLQFPNYSSELNVNALELDDSALYLCASSLQGRSNYGYTFGSGTRLTVV.

This clonotype has only a few counts. The chain carries TRBV24-1 and TRBJ2-2; TRBD1 might be the D (5 bases). The CDR3 contains 16 residues. V lost 0 bases, J lost 5 bases, and 12 bases lay in between. Germline V CDR1 and CDR2: KGHDR, SFDVKD. CDR3 sequence: CATSDLGAGWTGELFF. In DNA, the CDR3 is TGTGCCACCAGTGATTTGGGGGCAGGGTGGACCGGGGAGCTGTTTTTT.

As regards this clonotype: No conserved phenylalanine or tryptophan ends this CDR3, so it is likely a read error. The DNA is omitted, as the CDR3 cannot be located on it reliably, and the CDR3 follows TCRdb's listing. This chain joins TRBV15 and TRBJ1-2. Germline-derived CDR1 and CDR2 are LNHNV and YYDKDF (reference sequence). Inclusive of both ends, the CDR3 amounts to 16 amino acids. CDR3: CATSRGSEQETQDFGP.

In the case of this clonotype: The final CDR3 position lacks the conserved phenylalanine or tryptophan, pointing to a likely read error. Because the CDR3's place on the DNA is in doubt, the DNA is left out and the CDR3 is given as listed by TCRdb. This sequence joins TRBV2 and TRBJ2-3; TRBD1, the D gene given by the table, was not confirmed from the DNA. CDR1 SNHLY and CDR2 FYNNEI come from the germline V gene. A total of 14 residues make up the CDR3, ends included. The CDR3 reads CASSRHTEGDQPHL.

About this clonotype: As the CDR3 is not closed by the conserved phenylalanine or tryptophan, this likely results from a read error. It is unclear where the CDR3 begins or ends on the DNA, so no DNA is shown, and the CDR3 is as TCRdb lists it. The chain combines TRBV9 with TRBJ2-3. The CDR3 region is 13 residues in length, termini included. CDR1 SGDLS and CDR2 YYNGEE come from the germline V gene. The CDR3 is CASSEGSDTPYFV.

The rearrangement links TRBV19 to TRBJ1-1; possible D gene TRBD1, 5 bases. The CDR3 consists of 15 residues. V shed 5 bases and J shed 1 base, with 14 bases lying between them. Germline V CDR1 and CDR2: LNHDA, SQIVND (reference sequence). CDR3 sequence (DNA): TGTGCCAGTAGTGGGATGGGGGGGTCGAACACTGAAGCTTTCTTT. It codes for CASSGMGGSNTEAFF.

In the case of this clonotype: The conserved phenylalanine or tryptophan is not found at the CDR3 terminus, so this likely reflects a read error. The DNA is omitted, as the CDR3 cannot be located on it reliably, and the CDR3 follows TCRdb's listing. The V and J genes are TRBV20-1 and TRBJ2-1; the table's TRBD2 call for D was not verified on the DNA. With termini counted, the CDR3 has 10 amino acids. Germline V CDR1 and CDR2: DFQATT, SNEGSKA (reference sequence). CDR3 in amino acids: CSARTSGRLT.